This T cell receptor (beta chain) was identified during a study of PD-1 blockade in classical Hodgkin lymphoma. Whole-study findings and limits: Reported findings placed baseline TCR diversity lower in newly diagnosed patients (compared with healthy donors).

The CDR3 has 17 amino acids. Trimming pared 5 bases from V and 0 bases from J, leaving 14 bases between. Looked up from germline, CDR1 is SEHNR and CDR2 is FQNEAQ (reference sequence). As regards this clone: Its antigen is as yet unknown.

Time point denoted: newly diagnosed, previously untreated cHL patient sample. Thawed PBMCs were the source of CD8+ T cells, obtained through magnetic negative selection. The protocol was immunoSEQ multiplex PCR, while the TCRdb copy is restricted to in-frame clones and leaves out a portion. The sample contains roughly 2,000 clones, over 70% of which appear only once. V and J are TRBV7-9 and TRBJ2-6, with D perhaps matching TRBD1 (6 bases). This receptor was identified in a human donor with classical Hodgkin lymphoma. Sequencing input: CD8+ T cells from blood. The CDR3 region has the DNA TGTGCCAGCAGCCACGCGGACAGCTCCTCTGGGGCCAACGTCCTGACTTTC. Residues: CASSHADSSSGANVLTF. Full variable domain (remainder filled in from reference TRBV7-9 and TRBJ2-6): DTGVSQNPRHKITKRGQNVTFRCDPISEHNRLYWYRQTLGQGPEFLTYFQNEAQLEKSRLLSDRFSAERPKGSFSTLEIQRTEQGDSAMYLCASSHADSSSGANVLTFGAGSRLTVL.